These 25 T cell receptor beta chains were sequenced from one sample in a study of beta chain features in type 1 diabetes. All of the isolated RNA was reverse transcribed, so expressed TCRB transcripts were sequenced. Measured with immunoSEQ multiplex PCR; TCRdb has only the in-frame clones, and not every one. Of a few hundred thousand clones listed, roughly 31% are singletons. The source material was naive CD4+ T cells from blood. These TCRs come from a man aged 18-30 years in good health.

This clone was seen a few times. J is TRBJ2-7 and V is TRBV25-1; D call uncertain. V lost 6 bases and J lost 5, with 8 bases in between. Germline V gives CDR1 MGHDK, CDR2 SYGVNS. The CDR3 runs 11 residues. CDR3 sequence reads: CASSFWDEQYF. CDR3 bases: TGTGCCAGCAGCTTCTGGGACGAGCAGTACTTC.

A few counts support this clone. The V and J genes are TRBV30 and TRBJ2-7; D is possibly TRBD1 or TRBD2 (6 bases each). Between the trimmed V and J ends, which lost 2 bases and 3 bases, there was a span of 11 bases. From germline, CDR1 is GTSNPN and CDR2 SVGIG (reference sequence). The CDR3 totals 13 residues. CDR3 DNA sequence: TGTGCCTGGAGTCTCGAGGGGGGCTACGAGCAGTACTTC. The encoded protein is CAWSLEGGYEQYF.

The chain links TRBV25-1 to TRBJ2-3; no clear D gene. The length of the CDR3 is 15 residues. Germline values: CDR1 MGHDK, CDR2 SYGVNS. Trimming removed 4 bases at V and 1 base at J, with 12 bases between. The CDR3 DNA sequence: TGTGCCAGCAGTGGGCTTGGGGTGGGCACAGATACGCAGTATTTT. This encodes CASSGLGVGTDTQYF.

The chain recombines TRBV25-1 with TRBJ1-3; D is uncertain. Trimming shortened V by 2 bases and J by 0 bases, and 5 bases separated the two germline ends. The CDR3 runs to 14 residues. Germline lookup yields CDR1 MGHDK and CDR2 SYGVNS. The CDR3: CASSEPGSGNTIYF. Written as DNA, the CDR3 is TGTGCCAGCAGTGAACCCGGCTCTGGAAACACCATATATTTT. Full variable domain (rest looked up from reference TRBV25-1 and TRBJ1-3): EADIYQTPRYLVIGTGKKITLECSQTMGHDKMYWYQQDPGMELHLIHYSYGVNSTEKGDLSSESTVSRIRTEHFPLTLESARPSHTSQYLCASSEPGSGNTIYFGEGSWLTVV.

This chain uses TRBV29-1 with TRBJ1-1; no definite D call. This CDR3 is 14 amino acids long. CDR1 and CDR2 (germline): SQVTM, ANQGSEA. V shed 4 bases and J shed 0 bases, with 12 bases lying between them. CDR3 sequence reads: CSVGERAMNTEAFF. The DNA for the CDR3 is TGCAGCGTTGGGGAGAGAGCGATGAACACTGAAGCTTTCTTT.

This clone turned up a few times. This chain joins TRBV9 and TRBJ2-1; maybe TRBD2 (6 bases). Per germline, CDR1 SGDLS and CDR2 YYNGEE. This CDR3 has 15 amino acids. Deletions cut 3 bases from V and 0 bases from J, with 10 bases between. This CDR3 is CASSAAGDSYNEQFF. CDR3 nucleotide sequence: TGTGCCAGCAGCGCAGCGGGTGACTCCTACAATGAGCAGTTCTTC.

This rearrangement joins TRBV29-1 to TRBJ2-7; TRBD1 agrees at 7 bases. The CDR3 covers 13 residues. V shed 4 bases and J 2 bases; nucleotides not matched to a gene: 5. The germline V gene has CDR1 SQVTM and CDR2 ANQGSEA. The CDR3 DNA sequence: TGCAGCGTTGCTCTCGGGACAGCCTACGAGCAGTACTTC. Translating gives CSVALGTAYEQYF.

The V gene is TRBV25-1, the J gene TRBJ1-3, with D unclear. The germline V gene encodes CDR1 MGHDK and CDR2 SYGVNS. The V and J ends lost 2 bases and 4 bases respectively, with 6 bases between them. The CDR3 spans 13 residues. CDR3 residues: CASSEAGGNTIYF. The CDR3 DNA reads as TGTGCCAGCAGTGAAGCGGGGGGAAACACCATATATTTT.

The rearrangement joins TRBV4-3 to TRBJ2-1; D gene unclear. CDR1 and CDR2 from the germline V gene are LGHNA and YSLEER. V was pared by 1 base and J by 0 bases, with 7 bases between. CDR3 size: 15 residues. The DNA for the CDR3 is TGCGCCAGCAGCCAAGGCTCGAGCTCCTACAATGAGCAGTTCTTC. Protein sequence: CASSQGSSSYNEQFF.

The rearrangement uses TRBV9 and TRBJ2-2; 7 bases align to TRBD1. Trimming took 1 base from V and 3 from J; bases not matched to a gene: 12. The germline gives CDR1 SGDLS, CDR2 YYNGEE. This CDR3 contains 18 residues. CDR3 DNA sequence: TGTGCCAGCAGCGTAACACCCCAGGACAGGTCTCACACCGGGGAGCTGTTTTTT. Amino acids: CASSVTPQDRSHTGELFF.

The rearrangement links TRBV4-1 to TRBJ1-2; D not certain. Germline V gene data show CDR1 as MGHRA and CDR2 as YSYEKL. CDR3 size: 12 residues. Trimming cost V 3 bases and J 3 bases, with 5 bases left between them. The CDR3 nucleotides are TGCGCCAGCAGCCAGGACTACTATGGCTACACCTTC. The encoded protein is CASSQDYYGYTF.

This rearrangement joins TRBV11-3 to TRBJ1-5; a weak D match, TRBD1 (5 bases). V lost 1 base and J 5 bases, leaving 18 bases between the germline ends. The CDR3 length is 17 residues. Germline assignment: CDR1 SGHNT and CDR2 YENEEA. The CDR3 sequence: CASSLGLQEEGYQPQHF. CDR3 nucleotides: TGTGCCAGCAGCTTAGGCCTACAGGAAGAGGGCTATCAGCCCCAGCATTTT.

The J gene is TRBJ2-7, the V gene TRBV9, with D possibly being TRBD1 (6 bases). The CDR3 length is 14 residues. Germline V gives CDR1 SGDLS, CDR2 YYNGEE. With 3 bases removed from V and 1 base from J, the gap between germline ends came to 11 bases. The CDR3 DNA follows: TGTGCCAGCAGCGCAACAGGGCAGTCCTACGAGCAGTACTTC. It translates to CASSATGQSYEQYF.

This clone has a handful of counts. J is TRBJ1-2 and V is TRBV2; the D gene is possibly TRBD1 (6 bases). Trimming removed 8 bases at V and 6 bases at J, with 19 bases between. Germline CDR1 SNHLY, CDR2 FYNNEI. This CDR3 contains 14 residues. This CDR3 is CASGPGQGINGYTF. Here the CDR3 DNA reads TGTGCCAGCGGCCCGGGGCAGGGGATTAATGGCTACACCTTC.

This clone appeared a few times. V and J are TRBV18 and TRBJ2-1; the match to TRBD1 covers 7 bases. The CDR3 is 17 amino acids. V lost 3 bases to trimming and J lost 8 bases; unmatched junction nucleotides: 16. Germline V lookup: CDR1 KGHSH, CDR2 LQKENI. The CDR3 DNA is TGTGCCAGCTCACCCTGGGTTGGGAGACAGGGTCTCTATGAGCAGTTCTTC. It codes for CASSPWVGRQGLYEQFF.

V and J are TRBV28 and TRBJ2-1; no clear D gene. CDR3 length: 13 amino acids. V lost 8 bases and J lost 4, with 12 bases in between. CDR1 is MDHEN and CDR2 is SYDVKM in the germline V gene. The CDR3 loop reads CASRPRRYNEQFF. CDR3 DNA: TGTGCCAGCCGCCCTAGACGGTACAATGAGCAGTTCTTC.

A few counts support this clone. The chain couples TRBV5-6 to TRBJ1-3; possibly TRBD1 for D (6 bases). This CDR3 contains 14 residues. V dropped 6 bases and J dropped 8 bases, with 18 bases sitting between them. Germline CDR1 reads SGHDT; CDR2 reads YYEEEE. The CDR3 here is CASNQGTGRHTIYF. The CDR3 nucleotides read TGTGCCAGCAACCAAGGAACAGGGAGGCACACCATATATTTT.

In its sample, this clone was seen a few times. The chain couples TRBV9 to TRBJ2-7, with D perhaps matching TRBD1 (5 bases). The V and J ends lost 0 bases and 2 bases respectively, with 9 bases between them. The germline gives CDR1 SGDLS, CDR2 YYNGEE. The CDR3 length is 14 residues. As DNA, the CDR3 is TGTGCCAGCAGCGTAGATGACAGTACCTACGAGCAGTACTTC. It yields the protein CASSVDDSTYEQYF.

This clone was recorded a few times. The chain is built from TRBV30 and TRBJ2-1; 11 nucleotides agree with TRBD1. The V and J ends lost 3 bases and 8 bases, in that order; junction bases with no gene match: 6. The CDR3 is 14 residues long. The germline gives CDR1 GTSNPN, CDR2 SVGIG (reference sequence). The CDR3 DNA reads as TGTGCCTGGAGAGGACAGGGGGCGGGGTATGAGCAGTTCTTC. Protein: CAWRGQGAGYEQFF.

The rearrangement links TRBV7-9 to TRBJ2-4; TRBD1 aligns across 8 bases. The CDR3 consists of 16 residues. The germline V gene has CDR1 SEHNR and CDR2 FQNEAQ (reference sequence). Unmatched junction bases numbered 5, after V lost 4 bases and J lost 0 bases. CDR3 in amino acids: CASSSDRALAKNIQYF. CDR3 nucleotide sequence: TGTGCCAGCAGCTCGGACAGGGCTTTAGCCAAAAACATTCAGTACTTC.

The rearrangement joins TRBV15 to TRBJ2-7; D not resolved. The V gene's germline CDR1 is LNHNV and CDR2 YYDKDF (reference sequence). The CDR3 contains 14 residues. Trimming took 8 bases from V and 2 from J, leaving 16 bases between them. The CDR3 bases are TGTGCCACCCATCGGTCCGGTTCCCCCTACGAGCAGTACTTC. As protein: CATHRSGSPYEQYF.

This clone was seen just once. This chain connects TRBV5-4 to TRBJ1-1; no reliable D call. Trimming left V 4 bases short and J 3 bases short, with 16 bases between. Germline lookup yields CDR1 SGHNT and CDR2 YYREEE (reference sequence). This CDR3 comprises 15 residues. The chain's CDR3 is CASSQEGGAYTEAFF. The CDR3 DNA follows: TGTGCCAGCAGCCAGGAGGGCGGTGCGTACACTGAAGCTTTCTTT.

This clone was counted only a few times. The gene calls are TRBV30 and TRBJ2-7; D unresolved. Germline V gene lookup returns CDR1 GTSNPN and CDR2 SVGIG (reference sequence). V shed 3 bases and J shed 6 bases, with 12 bases lying between them. CDR3 size: 12 residues. The CDR3 reads CAWRREAAEQYF. CDR3 bases: TGTGCCTGGAGACGTGAGGCAGCCGAGCAGTACTTC.

In the case of this clone: The same CDR3 arises from other DNA sequences in this sample as well. The rearrangement joins TRBV30 to TRBJ2-7; D remains ambiguous. CDR3 length equals 11 residues. V shed 1 base and J shed 3 bases, with 4 bases lying between them. Germline values: CDR1 GTSNPN, CDR2 SVGIG (reference sequence). The chain's CDR3 is CAWSGSYEQYF. The CDR3 DNA sequence: TGTGCCTGGAGTGGGAGCTACGAGCAGTACTTC. Full variable domain (rest looked up from reference TRBV30 and TRBJ2-7): SQTIHQWPATLVQPVGSPLSLECTVEGTSNPNLYWYRQAAGRGLQLLFYSVGIGQISSEVPQNLSASRPQDRQFILSSKKLLLSDSGFYLCAWSGSYEQYFGPGTRLTVT.

There are a few counts of this clone. The chain employs TRBV5-1 and TRBJ2-5, with D possibly matching TRBD1 (6 bases). V gave up 0 bases and J gave up 5 bases, with 17 bases separating them. CDR1 is SGHRS, CDR2 YFSETQ, per germline. The CDR3 contains 16 residues. The CDR3 sequence: CASSLDRANLGETQYF. The CDR3 DNA sequence: TGCGCCAGCAGCTTGGACAGGGCGAACCTAGGGGAGACCCAGTACTTC.